This T cell receptor (beta chain) was sequenced for a study of T cells in localized non-small cell lung cancer. Germline-derived CDR1 and CDR2 are SGHNT and YENEEA. V was clipped by 7 bases and J by 2 bases, with 14 bases between them. CDR3 length equals 14 residues. Study results and limitations: Appearance in adjacent lung was seen for a median about 58 of the top 100 tumor clones.

Sequencing used immunoSEQ multiplex PCR; TCRdb keeps in-frame clones, though not all of them. Here the sample spans 2,000 to 2,500 clones, more than 30% being singletons. In its sample, this clone was seen a few times. What it recognizes is unknown. Here the sequenced sample was normal lung tissue next to the tumor, taken before any cancer treatment. This clonotype was sampled from a male donor aged 60 or older with stage I squamous cell lung carcinoma. The chain links TRBV11-3 to TRBJ1-1; D unclear. The CDR3 here is CASTPSRRNTEAFF. CDR3 bases: TGTGCCAGCACCCCGTCGCGCAGAAACACTGAAGCTTTCTTT.